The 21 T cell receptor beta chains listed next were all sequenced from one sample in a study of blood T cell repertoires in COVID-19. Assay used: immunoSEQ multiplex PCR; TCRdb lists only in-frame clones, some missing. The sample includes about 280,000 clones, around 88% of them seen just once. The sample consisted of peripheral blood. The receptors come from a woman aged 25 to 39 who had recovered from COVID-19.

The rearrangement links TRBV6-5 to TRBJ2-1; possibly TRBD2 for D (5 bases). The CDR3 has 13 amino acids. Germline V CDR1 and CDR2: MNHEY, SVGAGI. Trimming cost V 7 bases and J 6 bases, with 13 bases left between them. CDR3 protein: CASTRGKGNEQFF. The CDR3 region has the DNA TGTGCCAGCACACGGGGAAAAGGCAATGAGCAGTTCTTC.

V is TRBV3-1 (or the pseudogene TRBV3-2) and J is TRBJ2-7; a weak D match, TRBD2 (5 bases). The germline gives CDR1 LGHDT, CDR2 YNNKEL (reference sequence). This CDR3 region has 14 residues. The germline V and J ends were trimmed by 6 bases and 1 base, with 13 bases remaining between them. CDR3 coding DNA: TGTGCCAGCAGGCAGGACTTCTTTTCCTACGAGCAGTACTTC. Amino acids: CASRQDFFSYEQYF.

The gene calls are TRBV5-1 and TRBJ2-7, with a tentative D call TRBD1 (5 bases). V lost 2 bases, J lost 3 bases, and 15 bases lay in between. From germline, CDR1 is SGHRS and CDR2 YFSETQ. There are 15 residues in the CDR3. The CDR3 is CASSLGAGSYYEQYF. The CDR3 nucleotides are TGCGCCAGCAGCTTAGGGGCAGGATCTTACTACGAGCAGTACTTC.

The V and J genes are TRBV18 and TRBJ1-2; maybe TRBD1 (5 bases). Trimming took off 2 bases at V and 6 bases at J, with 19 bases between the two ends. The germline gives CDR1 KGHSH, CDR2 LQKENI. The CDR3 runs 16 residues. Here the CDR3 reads CASSPSLTATEHGYTF. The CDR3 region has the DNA TGTGCCAGCTCACCATCATTAACTGCGACAGAGCATGGCTACACCTTC.

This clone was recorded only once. This CDR3 is CASSLKRLTYGYTF. The DNA of the CDR3 is TGTGCCAGCAGCTTGAAGCGGTTAACTTATGGCTACACCTTC. The chain couples TRBV5-6 to TRBJ1-2; the D is unclear. This CDR3 is 14 amino acids long. Per germline, CDR1 SGHDT and CDR2 YYEEEE. V lost 1 base and J 5 bases, leaving 12 bases between the germline ends.

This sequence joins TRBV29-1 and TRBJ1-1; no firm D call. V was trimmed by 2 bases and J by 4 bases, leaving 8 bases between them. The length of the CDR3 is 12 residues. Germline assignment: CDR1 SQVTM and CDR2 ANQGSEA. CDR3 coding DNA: TGCAGCGTTGAAACACGCTTCACTGAAGCTTTCTTT. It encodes CSVETRFTEAFF.

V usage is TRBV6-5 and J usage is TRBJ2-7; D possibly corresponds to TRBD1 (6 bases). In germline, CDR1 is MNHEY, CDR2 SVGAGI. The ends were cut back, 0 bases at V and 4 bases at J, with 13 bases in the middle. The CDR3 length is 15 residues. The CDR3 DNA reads TGTGCCAGCAGTTACTCGAGCAGGGGCCTATACGAGCAGTACTTC. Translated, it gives CASSYSSRGLYEQYF.

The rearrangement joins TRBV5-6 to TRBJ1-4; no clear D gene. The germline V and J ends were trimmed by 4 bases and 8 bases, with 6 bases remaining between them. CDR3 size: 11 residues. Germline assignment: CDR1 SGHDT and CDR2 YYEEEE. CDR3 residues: CASSLGEKLFF. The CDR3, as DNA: TGTGCCAGCAGCCTCGGGGAAAAACTGTTTTTT.

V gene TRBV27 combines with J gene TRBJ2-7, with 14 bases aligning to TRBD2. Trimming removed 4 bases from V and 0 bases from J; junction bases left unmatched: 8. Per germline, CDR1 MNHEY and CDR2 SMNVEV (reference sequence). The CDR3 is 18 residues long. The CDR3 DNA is TGTGCCAGCAGTTCCTGGACTAGCGGGAGGCCGGACTCCTACGAGCAGTACTTC. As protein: CASSSWTSGRPDSYEQYF.

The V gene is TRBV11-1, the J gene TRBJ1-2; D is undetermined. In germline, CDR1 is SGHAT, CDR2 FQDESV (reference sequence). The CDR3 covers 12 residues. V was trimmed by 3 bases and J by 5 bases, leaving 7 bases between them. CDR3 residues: CASSFSGYGYTF. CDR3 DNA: TGTGCCAGCAGCTTTTCGGGGTATGGCTACACCTTC.

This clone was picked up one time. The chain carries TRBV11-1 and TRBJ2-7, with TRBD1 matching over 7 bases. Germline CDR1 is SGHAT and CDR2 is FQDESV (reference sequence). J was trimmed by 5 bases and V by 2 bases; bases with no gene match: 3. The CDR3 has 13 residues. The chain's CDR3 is CASSLNRGHEQYF. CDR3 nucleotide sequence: TGTGCCAGCAGCTTAAACAGGGGCCACGAGCAGTACTTC.

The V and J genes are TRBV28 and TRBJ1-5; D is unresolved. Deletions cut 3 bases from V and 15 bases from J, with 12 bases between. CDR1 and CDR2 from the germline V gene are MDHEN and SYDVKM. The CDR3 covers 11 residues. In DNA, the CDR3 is TGTGCCAGCAGTTTGTCCGGGTTTTCGCATTTT. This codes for CASSLSGFSHF.

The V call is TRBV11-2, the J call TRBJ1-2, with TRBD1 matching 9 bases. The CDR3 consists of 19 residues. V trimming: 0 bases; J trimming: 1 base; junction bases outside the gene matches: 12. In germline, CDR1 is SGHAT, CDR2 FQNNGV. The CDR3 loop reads CASSLDQGWDRDFNYGYTF. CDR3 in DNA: TGTGCCAGCAGCTTAGATCAAGGTTGGGACAGGGATTTTAACTATGGCTACACCTTC.

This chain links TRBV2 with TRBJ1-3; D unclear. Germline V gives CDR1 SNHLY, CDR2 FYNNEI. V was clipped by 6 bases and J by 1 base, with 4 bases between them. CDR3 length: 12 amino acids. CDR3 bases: TGTGCCAGCAGGACATCTGGAAACACCATATATTTT. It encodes CASRTSGNTIYF. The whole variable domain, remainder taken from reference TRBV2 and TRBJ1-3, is EPEVTQTPSHQVTQMGQEVILRCVPISNHLYFYWYRQILGQKVEFLVSFYNNEISEKSEIFDDQFSVERPDGSNFTLKIRSTKLEDSAMYFCASRTSGNTIYFGEGSWLTVV.

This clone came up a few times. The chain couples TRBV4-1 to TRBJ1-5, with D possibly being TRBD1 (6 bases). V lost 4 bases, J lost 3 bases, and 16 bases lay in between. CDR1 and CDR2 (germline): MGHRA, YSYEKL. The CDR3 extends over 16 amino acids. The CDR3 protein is CASSLYREGNNQPQHF. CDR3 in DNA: TGCGCCAGCAGCCTGTACAGGGAAGGGAACAATCAGCCCCAGCATTTT.

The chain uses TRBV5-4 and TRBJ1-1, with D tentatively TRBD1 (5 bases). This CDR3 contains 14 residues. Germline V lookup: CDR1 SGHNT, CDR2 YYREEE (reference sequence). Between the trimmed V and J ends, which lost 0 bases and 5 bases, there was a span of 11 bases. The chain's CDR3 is CASSLVSGETEAFF. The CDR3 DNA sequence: TGTGCCAGCAGCTTGGTTTCGGGGGAAACTGAAGCTTTCTTT.

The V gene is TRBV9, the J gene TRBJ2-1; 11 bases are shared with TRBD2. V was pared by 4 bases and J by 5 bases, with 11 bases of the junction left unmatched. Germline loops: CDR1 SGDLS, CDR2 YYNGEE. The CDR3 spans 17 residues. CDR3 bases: TGTGCCAGCAGCCTCTCGCGTGTGACTAGCGGGAACAATGAGCAGTTCTTC. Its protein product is CASSLSRVTSGNNEQFF.

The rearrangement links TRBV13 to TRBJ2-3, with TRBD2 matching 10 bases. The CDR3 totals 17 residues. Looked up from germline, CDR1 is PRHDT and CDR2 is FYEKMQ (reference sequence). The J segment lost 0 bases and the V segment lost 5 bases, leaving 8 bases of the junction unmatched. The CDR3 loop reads CASSPPWGLASTDTQYF. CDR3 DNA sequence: TGTGCCAGCAGCCCGCCCTGGGGACTAGCGAGCACAGATACGCAGTATTTT.

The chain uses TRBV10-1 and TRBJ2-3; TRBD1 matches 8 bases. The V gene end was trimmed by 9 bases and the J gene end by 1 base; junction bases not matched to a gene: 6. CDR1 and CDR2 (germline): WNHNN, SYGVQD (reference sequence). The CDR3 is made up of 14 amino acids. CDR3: CASQPGQGTDTQYF. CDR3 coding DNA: TGCGCCAGTCAACCGGGACAGGGCACAGATACGCAGTATTTT.

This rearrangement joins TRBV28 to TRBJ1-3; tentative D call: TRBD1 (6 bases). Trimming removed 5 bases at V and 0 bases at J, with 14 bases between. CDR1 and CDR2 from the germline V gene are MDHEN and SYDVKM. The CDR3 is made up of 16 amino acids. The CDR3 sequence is CASSTLTGLSGNTIYF. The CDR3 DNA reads TGTGCCAGCAGTACTTTGACAGGTCTCTCTGGAAACACCATATATTTT.

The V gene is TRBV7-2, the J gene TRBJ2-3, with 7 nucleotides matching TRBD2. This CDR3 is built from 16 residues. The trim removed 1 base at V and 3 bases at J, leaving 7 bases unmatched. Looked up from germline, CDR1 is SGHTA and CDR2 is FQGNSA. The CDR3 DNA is TGTGCCAGCAGCTTAGTTGCTAGCGGCCCTACAGATACGCAGTATTTT. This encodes CASSLVASGPTDTQYF. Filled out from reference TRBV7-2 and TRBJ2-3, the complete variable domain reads GAGVSQSPSNKVTEKGKDVELRCDPISGHTALYWYRQSLGQGLEFLIYFQGNSAPDKSGLPSDRFSAERTGGSVSTLTIQRTQQEDSAVYLCASSLVASGPTDTQYFGPGTRLTVL.